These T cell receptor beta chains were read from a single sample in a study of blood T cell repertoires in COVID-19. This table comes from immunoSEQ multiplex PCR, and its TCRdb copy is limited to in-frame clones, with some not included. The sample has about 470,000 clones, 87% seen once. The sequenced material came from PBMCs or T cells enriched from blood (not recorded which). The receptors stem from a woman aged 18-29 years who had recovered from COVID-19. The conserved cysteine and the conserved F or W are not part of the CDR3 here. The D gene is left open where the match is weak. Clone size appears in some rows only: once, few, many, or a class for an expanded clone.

ASSSGGRTEAF TRBJ1-1 TRBV11-3 NA NA
ASRADGHGYT TRBJ1-2 TRBV19 NA NA
ASSMGSIRTEAF TRBJ1-1 TRBV19 NA once
ASSGAIGFSGNTIY TRBJ1-3 TRBV9 NA NA
ASRVTGNSNQPQH TRBJ1-5 TRBV2 TRBD1 NA
ATSDPSAGDSTDTQY TRBJ2-3 TRBV24-1 TRBD2 once
ASSAPRGEWKDQPQH TRBJ1-5 TRBV6-4 NA NA
ASSSSRSANTIY TRBJ1-3 TRBV6-5 NA NA
ASDRGSDAGTGELF TRBJ2-2 TRBV19 TRBD1 once
ASATGIYEQY TRBJ2-7 TRBV2 TRBD1 few
ATRQGNYTEAF TRBJ1-1 TRBV10-3 TRBD1 NA
ASSRDRGYEKLF TRBJ1-4 TRBV7-9 TRBD1 NA
ASSLVLAGGQETQY TRBJ2-5 TRBV5-1 TRBD2 NA
ASSGDRTSYEQY TRBJ2-7 TRBV7-2 TRBD1 NA
ASSYSRDRDYNEQF TRBJ2-1 TRBV6-6 TRBD1 NA
ASSSREQGLRLSPLH TRBJ1-6 TRBV9 TRBD1 NA
ASSREGDTEAF TRBJ1-1 TRBV6-4 NA NA
ASSLGPSRRNEQF TRBJ2-1 TRBV6-2/TRBV6-3 NA NA
ASGGLNTEAF TRBJ1-1 TRBV28 NA NA
ARCLQGNGELF TRBJ2-2 TRBV6-5 NA NA
ASSHKWGGEGPGELF TRBJ2-2 TRBV7-2 NA NA
ASSLTGGTYEQY TRBJ2-7 TRBV7-6 TRBD1 NA
ASGLDLHRDYGYT TRBJ1-2 TRBV12-5 NA NA
ASSSKPAKDRSGELF TRBJ2-2 TRBV6-8 NA NA
ASSPGQGNTIY TRBJ1-3 TRBV7-6 NA NA
ASSSTGTGFYGYT TRBJ1-2 TRBV6-5 TRBD1 few